These 14 T cell receptor beta chains share one sample of origin, sequenced in a study of CD8+ T cells in alopecia areata. It was cDNA, reverse transcribed from extracted RNA, that served as the sequencing template. Data came from immunoSEQ multiplex PCR; TCRdb stores just in-frame clones and leaves some out. Here the sample spans more than 100,000 clones, around 60% being singletons. The sample consisted of CD4+ T cells sorted from blood. The receptors here all came from a human donor in good health.

This clone came up once. J is TRBJ1-1 and V is TRBV29-1; 9 positions match TRBD1. The CDR3 has 14 residues. CDR1 and CDR2 (germline): SQVTM, ANQGSEA. V shed 6 bases and J 4 bases; nucleotides not matched to a gene: 9. CDR3 residues: CSVPTTGGSTEAFF. The CDR3 bases are TGCAGCGTGCCGACGACAGGGGGAAGCACTGAAGCTTTCTTT.

V usage is TRBV5-6 and J usage is TRBJ2-5; the D is unclear. V was pared by 5 bases and J by 5 bases, with 25 bases between. This CDR3 region has 17 residues. Germline CDR1 is SGHDT and CDR2 is YYEEEE. CDR3: CASSNTWRWNGEETQYF. CDR3 DNA sequence: TGTGCCAGCAGTAATACCTGGAGATGGAACGGAGAGGAGACCCAGTACTTC.

This chain joins TRBV11-2 and TRBJ1-2, with a possible D match to TRBD1 (5 bases). CDR3 size: 16 residues. Germline V lookup: CDR1 SGHAT, CDR2 FQNNGV. Between the trimmed V and J ends, which lost 2 bases and 3 bases, there was a span of 16 bases. The CDR3 nucleotides read TGTGCCAGCAGCTTAACCCACCGCCCGGGGGACTATGGCTACACCTTC. Its protein is CASSLTHRPGDYGYTF.

The chain couples TRBV29-1 to TRBJ1-5, with TRBD1 matching 10 bases. The CDR3 covers 13 residues. V trimming: 4 bases; J trimming: 4 bases; junction bases outside the gene matches: 1. Per the germline V gene, CDR1 is SQVTM and CDR2 is ANQGSEA. The CDR3 spells CSVGDRGNQPQHF. The CDR3 coding sequence is TGCAGCGTTGGGGACAGGGGAAATCAGCCCCAGCATTTT. The variable domain in full, completed from reference TRBV29-1 and TRBJ1-5, reads SAVISQKPSRDICQRGTSLTIQCQVDSQVTMMFWYRQQPGQSLTLIATANQGSEATYESGFVIDKFPISRPNLTFSTLTVSNMSPEDSSIYLCSVGDRGNQPQHFGDGTRLSIL.

The V gene is TRBV7-9, the J gene TRBJ1-1; tentative D call: TRBD1 (5 bases). Germline V CDR1 and CDR2: SEHNR, FQNEAQ (reference sequence). The germline V and J ends were trimmed by 3 bases and 5 bases, with 16 bases remaining between them. The CDR3 spans 15 residues. CDR3 loop: CASSFGTGEITEAFF. In DNA form, the CDR3 reads TGTGCCAGCAGCTTCGGGACCGGAGAAATAACTGAAGCTTTCTTT.

The count of this clone is one. The chain joins TRBV25-1 to TRBJ2-3; tentatively, D is TRBD1 (6 bases). With 4 bases removed from V and 2 bases from J, the gap between germline ends came to 19 bases. CDR3 length: 17 residues. The germline V gene encodes CDR1 MGHDK and CDR2 SYGVNS. The CDR3 nucleotides read TGTGCCAGCAGTGCCCAGAGAGGGGGATACTTCACAGATACGCAGTATTTT. Translating it yields CASSAQRGGYFTDTQYF.

This clone was counted between two and nine times. The chain uses TRBV6-5 and TRBJ1-1; tentative D call: TRBD1 (6 bases). The CDR3 extends over 13 amino acids. In germline, CDR1 is MNHEY, CDR2 SVGAGI. V dropped 5 bases and J dropped 0 bases, with 7 bases sitting between them. The CDR3 nucleotides are TGTGCCAGCAGTAGGACAGTGAACACTGAAGCTTTCTTT. Protein sequence: CASSRTVNTEAFF.

The chain employs TRBV30 and TRBJ1-2; D unclear. Germline V gene sequence: CDR1 GTSNPN, CDR2 SVGIG (reference sequence). There are 13 residues in the CDR3. V lost 1 base, J lost 2 bases, and 8 bases lay in between. This CDR3 is CAWSEPNNYGYTF. The CDR3 DNA sequence: TGTGCCTGGAGTGAGCCCAACAACTATGGCTACACCTTC.

The chain uses TRBV29-1 and TRBJ1-6; D is possibly TRBD1 (6 bases). The CDR3 loop spans 13 amino acids. The ends were cut back, 5 bases at V and 5 bases at J, with 10 bases in the middle. CDR1 is SQVTM, CDR2 ANQGSEA, per germline. The CDR3 loop is CSVRGANNSPLHF. DNA for the CDR3: TGCAGCGTTCGGGGGGCGAATAATTCACCCCTCCACTTT.

The chain recombines TRBV29-1 with TRBJ1-1; D is perhaps TRBD1 (5 bases). The CDR3 has 14 residues. The V end lost 4 bases, the J end lost 1 base, and 13 bases lay between the germline ends. CDR1 is SQVTM, CDR2 ANQGSEA, per germline. The CDR3 reads CSVARQGRNTEAFF. The CDR3 DNA is TGCAGCGTTGCCCGTCAGGGACGGAACACTGAAGCTTTCTTT.

The genes are TRBV7-9 and TRBJ1-2; 8 nucleotides agree with TRBD1. Germline V lookup: CDR1 SEHNR, CDR2 FQNEAQ (reference sequence). This CDR3 region has 15 residues. V trimming: 0 bases; J trimming: 4 bases; junction bases outside the gene matches: 4. The DNA for the CDR3 is TGTGCCAGCAGCTTAGCGTCAGGGGGCGGCTATGGCTACACCTTC. Its translation: CASSLASGGGYGYTF.

The chain recombines TRBV4-1 with TRBJ2-5; 8 bases line up with TRBD2. The CDR3 totals 14 residues. Germline loops: CDR1 MGHRA, CDR2 YSYEKL. Trimming cost V 0 bases and J 6 bases; bases outside gene matches: 3. CDR3 residues: CASSQDGGAKTQYF. The CDR3 region has the DNA TGCGCCAGCAGCCAAGACGGGGGGGCCAAGACCCAGTACTTC.

There are a few counts of this clone. V and J are TRBV7-9 and TRBJ1-2; TRBD1 matches at 7 bases. V lost 3 bases, J lost 7 bases, and 5 bases stayed unmatched. The germline V gene has CDR1 SEHNR and CDR2 FQNEAQ (reference sequence). The CDR3 totals 13 residues. Here the CDR3 reads CASSFGQEGGYTF. The DNA for the CDR3 is TGTGCCAGCAGCTTCGGACAGGAGGGTGGCTACACCTTC. Variable domain in full (rest from reference TRBV7-9 and TRBJ1-2): DTGVSQNPRHKITKRGQNVTFRCDPISEHNRLYWYRQTLGQGPEFLTYFQNEAQLEKSRLLSDRFSAERPKGSFSTLEIQRTEQGDSAMYLCASSFGQEGGYTFGSGTRLTVV.

This chain links TRBV6-1 with TRBJ2-3; TRBD2 aligns across 9 bases. Germline trimming cut 6 bases from V and 0 bases from J; bases unmatched to any gene: 1. Germline CDR1 and CDR2: MNHNS and SASEGT. The CDR3 runs to 14 residues. CDR3 region: CASRRGGSTDTQYF. The CDR3 nucleotides are TGTGCCAGCAGGCGGGGGGGGAGCACAGATACGCAGTATTTT.